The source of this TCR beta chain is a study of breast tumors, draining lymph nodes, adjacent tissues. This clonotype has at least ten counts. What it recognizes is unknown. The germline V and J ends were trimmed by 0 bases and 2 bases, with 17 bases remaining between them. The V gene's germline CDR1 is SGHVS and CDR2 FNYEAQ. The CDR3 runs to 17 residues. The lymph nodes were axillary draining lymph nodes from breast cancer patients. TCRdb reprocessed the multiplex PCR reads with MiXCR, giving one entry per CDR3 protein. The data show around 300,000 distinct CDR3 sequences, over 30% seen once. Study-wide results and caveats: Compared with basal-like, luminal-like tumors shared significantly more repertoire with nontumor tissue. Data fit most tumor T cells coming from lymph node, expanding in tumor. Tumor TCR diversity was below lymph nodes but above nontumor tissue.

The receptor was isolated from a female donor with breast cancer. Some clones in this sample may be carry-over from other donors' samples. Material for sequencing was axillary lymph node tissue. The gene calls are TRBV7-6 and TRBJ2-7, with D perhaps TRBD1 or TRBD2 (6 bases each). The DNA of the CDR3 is TGTGCCAGCAGCTTAGCGGCAGGGGCTCAGCGGGCCTACGAGCAGTACTTC. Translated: CASSLAAGAQRAYEQYF.